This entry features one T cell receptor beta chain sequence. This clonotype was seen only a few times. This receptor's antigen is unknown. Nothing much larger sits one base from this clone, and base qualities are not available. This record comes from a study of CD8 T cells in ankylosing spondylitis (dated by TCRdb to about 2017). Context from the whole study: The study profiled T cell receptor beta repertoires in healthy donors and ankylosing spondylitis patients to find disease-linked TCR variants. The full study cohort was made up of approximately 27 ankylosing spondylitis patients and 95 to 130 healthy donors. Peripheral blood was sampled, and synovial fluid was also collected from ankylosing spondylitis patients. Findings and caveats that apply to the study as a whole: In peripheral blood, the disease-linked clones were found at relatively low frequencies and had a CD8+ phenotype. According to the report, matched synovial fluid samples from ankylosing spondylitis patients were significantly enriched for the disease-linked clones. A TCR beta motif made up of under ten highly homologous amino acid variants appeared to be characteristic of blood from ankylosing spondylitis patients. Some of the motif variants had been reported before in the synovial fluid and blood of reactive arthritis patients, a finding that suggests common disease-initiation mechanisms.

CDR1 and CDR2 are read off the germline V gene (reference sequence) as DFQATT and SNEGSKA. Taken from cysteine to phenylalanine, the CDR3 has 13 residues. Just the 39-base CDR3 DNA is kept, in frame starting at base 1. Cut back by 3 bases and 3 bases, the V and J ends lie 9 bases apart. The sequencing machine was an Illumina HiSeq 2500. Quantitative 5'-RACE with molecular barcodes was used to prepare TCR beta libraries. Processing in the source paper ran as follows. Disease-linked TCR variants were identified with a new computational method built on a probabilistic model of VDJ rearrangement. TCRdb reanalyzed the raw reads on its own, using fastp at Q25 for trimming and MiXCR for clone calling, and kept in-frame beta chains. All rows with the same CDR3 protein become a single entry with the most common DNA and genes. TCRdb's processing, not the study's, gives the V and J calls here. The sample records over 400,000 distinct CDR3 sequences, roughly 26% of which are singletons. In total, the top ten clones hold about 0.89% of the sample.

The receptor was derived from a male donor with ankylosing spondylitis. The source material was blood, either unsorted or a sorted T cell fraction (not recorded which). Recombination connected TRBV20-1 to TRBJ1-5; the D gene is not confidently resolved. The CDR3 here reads CSASGRNNQPQHF. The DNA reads TGCAGTGCTAGTGGGAGGAACAATCAGCCCCAGCATTTT.